The clone carrying this T cell receptor beta chain was detected once. The data belong to a study of blood T cell repertoires in COVID-19. Across the study: Sources were T cells, B-cell-depleted T cells, or PBMCs; the material itself was cDNA or gDNA.

In the source study's methods: Nucleated cell number was recorded as an estimate derived from reference gene primer amplification. The repertoire was sequenced with immunoSEQ multiplex PCR; TCRdb's copy has only in-frame clones and lacks some. From that table come the V and J calls and clone size; the DNA was used to work out D and trimming. Of 120,000 or so clones in the sample, less than 85% were seen once. The sequencing input was peripheral blood. This clonotype was sampled from a human donor with acute or convalescent COVID-19. The donor label of this sample is uncertain.

The CDR3 bases are TGTGCCAGCAGCCTCCCCGGGGGGCTAGCCACAGATACGCAGTATTTT. This sequence encodes CASSLPGGLATDTQYF. This chain uses TRBV14 with TRBJ2-3; D perhaps matches TRBD2 (7 bases). The V gene's germline CDR1 is SGHDN and CDR2 FVKESK. Trimming removed 4 bases from V and 2 bases from J, with 16 bases in between. This CDR3 is built from 16 residues. Full variable domain (rest looked up from reference TRBV14 and TRBJ2-3): EAGVTQFPSHSVIEKGQTVTLRCDPISGHDNLYWYRRVMGKEIKFLLHFVKESKQDESGMPNNRFLAERTGGTYSTLKVQPAELEDSGVYFCASSLPGGLATDTQYFGPGTRLTVL.